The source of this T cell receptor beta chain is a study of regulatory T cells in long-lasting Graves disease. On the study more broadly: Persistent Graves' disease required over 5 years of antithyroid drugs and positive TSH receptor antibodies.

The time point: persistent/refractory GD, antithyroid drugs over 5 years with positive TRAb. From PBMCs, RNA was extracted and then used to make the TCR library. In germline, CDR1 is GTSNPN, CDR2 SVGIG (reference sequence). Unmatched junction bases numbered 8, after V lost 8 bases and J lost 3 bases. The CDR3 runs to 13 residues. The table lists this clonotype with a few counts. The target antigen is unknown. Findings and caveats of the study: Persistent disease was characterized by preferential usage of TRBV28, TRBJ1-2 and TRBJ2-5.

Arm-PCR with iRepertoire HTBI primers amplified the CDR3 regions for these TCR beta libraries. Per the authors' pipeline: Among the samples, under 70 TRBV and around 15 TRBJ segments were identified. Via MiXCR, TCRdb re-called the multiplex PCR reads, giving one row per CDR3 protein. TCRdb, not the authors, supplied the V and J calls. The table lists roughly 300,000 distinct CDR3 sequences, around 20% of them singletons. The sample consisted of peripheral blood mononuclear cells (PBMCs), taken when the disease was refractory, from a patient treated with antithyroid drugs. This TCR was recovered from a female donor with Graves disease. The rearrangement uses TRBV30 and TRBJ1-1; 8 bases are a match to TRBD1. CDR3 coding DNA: TGTGCCCACGCACAGGGGGGTGACACTGAAGCTTTCTTT. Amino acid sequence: CAHAQGGDTEAFF.